This T cell receptor beta chain originates from a study of OX40 agonist ivuxolimab in advanced cancers. A note on the overall study: Ivuxolimab was an agonistic, fully human IgG2 monoclonal antibody directed against OX40 (CD134), a costimulatory receptor. Intravenous ivuxolimab was administered to patients every 2 weeks at six dose levels: 0.01, 0.1, 0.3, 1.5, 3 and 10 mg/kg. Of the approximately 54 patients in dose escalation, some 19 had hepatocellular carcinoma, approximately 15 had melanoma, 9 had renal cell carcinoma and 9 had head and neck cancer. The dose-escalation cohort was roughly 87% male with a mean age of roughly 60 years, ranging from about 20 to 85. Prior anti-PD-1, anti-PD-L1 or anti-CTLA-4 therapy was permitted, and checkpoint inhibitors had been received by about two fifths of dose-escalation patients. Partial responses were achieved by three dose-escalation patients, of whom one had hepatocellular carcinoma and two had cutaneous melanoma. Peripheral TCRbeta sequencing aimed to test whether ivuxolimab altered TCR sequence diversity and caused clonal T-cell expansion. The monotherapy dose-escalation portion (N ≈ 55 patients) of the phase I ivuxolimab trial is reported in the paper. Overall results and qualifications from the work: In partial responders in the 0.1-3.0 mg/kg groups, normalized peripheral clonal expansion was found to be among the lowest, especially among CD8+ T cells. Which antigens the clonally expanded peripheral T cells were specific for was not determined. After ivuxolimab, more expanded clones were found on average in CD8+ T cells than in CD4+ T cells. At doses of 0.1 to 3.0 mg/kg, clonal expansion of both CD4+ and CD8+ T cells in blood was seen between baseline and week 6. Low levels of normalized T-cell clonal expansion were also seen in some patients who did not respond.

Genomic DNA was isolated from the sorted cells so that the TCRbeta CDR3 region could be sequenced. TCRbeta CDR3 regions were sequenced using the immunoSEQ Assay. TCRdb's version of the immuneACCESS table is confined to in-frame rearrangements and falls short of the full clone set. An unresolved V gene accounts for under half of the shortfall where checked; the remainder is of unknown origin. Within this sample are 99,000 or so clones, with around 92% of them counted one time only. The top ten clonotypes cover around 0.25% of the sample. Patients with autoimmune disease history or receiving systemic immunosuppression were excluded from the trial. Peripheral blood for TCR sequencing was drawn from every dose cohort at baseline, at cycle 4 day 1 and at cycle 7 day 1. The samples were taken from a phase I, first-in-human, multicenter, open-label dose-escalation trial of ivuxolimab. Adults with locally advanced or metastatic melanoma, renal cell carcinoma, hepatocellular carcinoma or head and neck squamous cell carcinoma were enrolled in the trial. Before TCR sequencing, CD4+ T cells and CD8+ T cells from peripheral blood were sorted into separate populations.

CDR3 length: 13 amino acids, cysteine to phenylalanine. The read is trimmed to its CDR3 DNA, 39 bases read in frame from base 1. Between the V and J ends, shortened by 6 bases and 0 bases respectively, the junction contains 7 bases. Reading the germline V gene gives CDR1 MNHEY and CDR2 SVGAGI. About this clone itself: No antigen is known for it. No clone much larger than this one lies a single base away; base qualities are absent.

Recombination connected TRBV6-5 to TRBJ2-3; no D gene can be assigned with confidence. The specimen comprised CD4+ or CD8+ T cells sorted from blood, sampled in a trial of the OX40 agonist ivuxolimab. This sequence was found in an adult with an advanced solid tumor such as melanoma, head and neck, liver or kidney cancer. The CDR3 protein sequence reads: CASRDLSTDTQYF. The DNA is TGTGCCAGCAGGGATCTAAGCACAGATACGCAGTATTTT.